The 23 T cell receptor beta chains below all came from one sample that was sequenced in a study of cytomegalovirus exposure and HLA in healthy donors. With 60 Vbeta and 13 Jbeta primers, the PCR was carried out. Method: immunoSEQ multiplex PCR; TCRdb's copy keeps in-frame clones and lacks some. The profile shows roughly 78,000 clones, about 72% of them singletons. The sequenced material came from PBMCs. The receptors derive from a man in his forties in good health and CMV-seropositive.

The J gene is TRBJ2-7, the V gene TRBV5-1; 10 bases agree with TRBD1. The CDR3 has 14 amino acids. J was trimmed by 6 bases and V by 6 bases; bases with no gene match: 9. From germline, CDR1 is SGHRS and CDR2 YFSETQ. The CDR3 reads CASTKDRGVSEQYF. DNA for the CDR3: TGCGCCAGCACCAAGGACAGGGGGGTCTCCGAGCAGTACTTC. The whole variable domain, remainder taken from reference TRBV5-1 and TRBJ2-7, is KAGVTQTPRYLIKTRGQQVTLSCSPISGHRSVSWYQQTPGQGLQFLFEYFSETQRNKGNFPGRFSGRQFSNSRSEMNVSTLELGDSALYLCASTKDRGVSEQYFGPGTRLTVT.

The chain carries TRBV13 and TRBJ1-1, with a tentative D call TRBD1 (5 bases). The ends were cut back, 1 base at V and 4 bases at J, with 13 bases in the middle. Germline V gene lookup returns CDR1 PRHDT and CDR2 FYEKMQ (reference sequence). The CDR3 is 15 residues long. The CDR3 is CASSLVTDQGTEAFF. CDR3 coding DNA: TGTGCCAGCAGCTTAGTAACAGATCAGGGCACTGAAGCTTTCTTT. The full variable domain, rest sourced from reference TRBV13 and TRBJ1-1, is AAGVIQSPRHLIKEKRETATLKCYPIPRHDTVYWYQQGPGQDPQFLISFYEKMQSDKGSIPDRFSAQQFSDYHSELNMSSLELGDSALYFCASSLVTDQGTEAFFGQGTRLTVV.

This clone was seen more than once but under ten times. The rearrangement links TRBV6-1 to TRBJ2-3; D may be TRBD1 (6 bases). The CDR3 length is 14 residues. V was trimmed by 7 bases and J by 2 bases, leaving 13 bases between them. The germline gives CDR1 MNHNS, CDR2 SASEGT. CDR3: CASIQDRNTDTQYF. The DNA for the CDR3 is TGTGCCAGCATCCAGGACAGAAACACAGATACGCAGTATTTT.

The chain is built from TRBV7-2 and TRBJ1-5, with D maybe TRBD1 (6 bases). V shed 3 bases and J shed 0 bases, with 12 bases lying between them. The CDR3 runs to 16 residues. CDR1 and CDR2 (germline): SGHTA, FQGNSA. This CDR3 reads CASSLIGGYSNQPQHF. The CDR3, as DNA: TGTGCCAGCAGCTTGATTGGGGGCTATAGCAATCAGCCCCAGCATTTT.

This chain connects TRBV23-1 to TRBJ1-5, with TRBD1 matching 12 bases. TRBV23-1 is filed as an ORF, its function uncertain. V gave up 1 base and J gave up 3 bases; unmatched junction bases: 7. The CDR3 contains 18 residues. This CDR3 is CASSQFGTGGKSNQPQHF. In nucleotides, the CDR3 is TGCGCCAGCAGTCAATTCGGGACAGGGGGCAAATCCAATCAGCCCCAGCATTTT.

This chain uses TRBV21-1 with TRBJ2-5; the table's TRBD2 call for D was not verified on the DNA. TRBV21-1 is a pseudogene locus. The length of the CDR3 is 14 residues. In DNA, the CDR3 is TGTGCCAGCAGCGCGGGAGGGTTGCAAGAGACCCAGTACTTC. Its translation: CASSAGGLQETQYF.

CDR3 residues: CASSLAVGSGGNQPQHF. The CDR3 coding sequence is TGTGCCAGCAGCTTAGCGGTAGGGTCAGGGGGCAATCAGCCCCAGCATTTT. The chain uses TRBV7-2 and TRBJ1-5, with D perhaps matching TRBD1 (6 bases). Trimming removed 0 bases at V and 2 bases at J, with 14 bases between. This CDR3 has 17 amino acids. CDR1 SGHTA and CDR2 FQGNSA come from the germline V gene.

The genes are TRBV5-4 and TRBJ2-7, with a possible D match to TRBD2 (6 bases). There are 14 residues in the CDR3. Between the trimmed V and J ends, which lost 3 bases and 0 bases, there was a span of 10 bases. CDR1 is SGHNT and CDR2 is YYREEE in the germline V gene (reference sequence). The CDR3 DNA is TGTGCCAGCAGCTCACCGACTAGCTCCTACGAGCAGTACTTC. Translating gives CASSSPTSSYEQYF.

V gene TRBV19 combines with J gene TRBJ1-5; 7 positions agree with TRBD1. CDR3 length equals 15 residues. From germline, CDR1 is LNHDA and CDR2 SQIVND (reference sequence). V gave up 6 bases and J gave up 2 bases; unmatched junction bases: 7. The DNA for the CDR3 is TGTGCCAGTAGACAGGGGTTAATCGGCAATCAGCCCCAGCATTTT. Its protein is CASRQGLIGNQPQHF.

The J gene is TRBJ1-1, the V gene TRBV5-6; unclear D gene. This CDR3 spans 13 amino acids. Germline CDR1 and CDR2: SGHDT and YYEEEE. The germline V and J ends were trimmed by 2 bases and 1 base, with 6 bases remaining between them. As DNA, the CDR3 is TGTGCCAGCAGCTTCCAGCGGAACACTGAAGCTTTCTTT. Its protein product is CASSFQRNTEAFF.

V is TRBV4-2 and J is TRBJ1-3; no clear D. CDR3 size: 13 residues. Germline V lookup: CDR1 LGHNA, CDR2 YNFKEQ. Trimming stripped 8 bases from V and 0 bases from J, with 8 bases between. The CDR3 loop reads CASDRGSGNTIYF. The CDR3 DNA reads TGTGCCAGCGACCGGGGCTCTGGAAACACCATATATTTT.

The sample holds a few counts of this clone. Here the CDR3 reads CATSAGGSTDTQYF. The CDR3, as DNA: TGTGCCACCTCAGCGGGGGGAAGCACAGATACGCAGTATTTT. This chain connects TRBV7-2 to TRBJ2-3; 9 bases line up with TRBD2. V lost 10 bases and J lost 0; bases outside the gene matches: 5. The germline gives CDR1 SGHTA, CDR2 FQGNSA. This CDR3 has 14 amino acids.

This clone has just one count. The chain combines TRBV2 with TRBJ1-6, with a possible D match to TRBD1 (5 bases). V was cut by 6 bases and J by 5 bases, with 17 bases left in between. Germline lookup yields CDR1 SNHLY and CDR2 FYNNEI. There are 16 residues in the CDR3. CDR3 nucleotides: TGTGCCAGCAGAACCCCGGGAGGGGACCATAATTCACCCCTCCACTTT. Residues: CASRTPGGDHNSPLHF.

The chain employs TRBV4-3 and TRBJ1-4, with 8 positions matching TRBD1. V trimming: 5 bases; J trimming: 2 bases; junction bases outside the gene matches: 1. Germline-derived CDR1 and CDR2 are LGHNA and YSLEER. This CDR3 has 14 amino acids. The CDR3 is CASSSGGTNEKLFF. CDR3 coding DNA: TGCGCCAGCAGCTCAGGGGGCACTAATGAAAAACTGTTTTTT.

The chain uses TRBV7-2 and TRBJ1-6, with 9 bases aligning to TRBD1. The CDR3 is made up of 15 amino acids. Trimming took 5 bases from V and 7 from J; bases not matched to a gene: 6. Germline V CDR1 and CDR2: SGHTA, FQGNSA. CDR3 sequence reads: CASSNRTGVNSPLHF. The CDR3 DNA reads as TGTGCCAGCAGCAATAGGACAGGGGTGAATTCACCCCTCCACTTT.

A note on this clone: The junction and the germline gene differ at one end; a read error may be behind it. This chain uses TRBV6-1 with TRBJ2-5, with 8 bases fitting TRBD2. CDR1 is MNHNS and CDR2 is SASEGT in the germline V gene. The CDR3 loop spans 15 amino acids. CDR3 amino acids: CASRKGGGGKEIQYF. Written as DNA, the CDR3 is TGTGCCAGCAGAAAAGGAGGCGGGGGGAAGGAGATCCAGTACTTC.

The chain uses TRBV6-1 and TRBJ2-3; 12 bases are shared with TRBD2. This CDR3 comprises 15 residues. Germline V gives CDR1 MNHNS, CDR2 SASEGT. V trimming: 6 bases; J trimming: 4 bases; junction bases outside the gene matches: 5. This chain's CDR3 is CASSETSGGPDTQYF. The CDR3 coding sequence is TGTGCCAGCAGCGAGACTAGCGGGGGTCCAGATACGCAGTATTTT.

V gene TRBV2 combines with J gene TRBJ2-5; 7 nucleotides align to TRBD2. V lost 0 bases to trimming and J lost 1 base; unmatched junction nucleotides: 2. The CDR3 length is 15 residues. The V gene's germline CDR1 is SNHLY and CDR2 FYNNEI. The DNA of the CDR3 is TGTGCCAGCAGTGAAGCGGGGAGGGCCCAAGAGACCCAGTACTTC. It encodes CASSEAGRAQETQYF.

The rearrangement links TRBV5-5 to TRBJ2-7, with D perhaps TRBD2 (7 bases). In germline, CDR1 is SGHKS, CDR2 YYEKEE (reference sequence). V dropped 3 bases and J dropped 6 bases, with 13 bases sitting between them. This CDR3 has 13 residues. The chain's CDR3 is CASSSPGGREQYF. The CDR3 DNA reads TGTGCCAGCAGCTCTCCCGGGGGGCGCGAGCAGTACTTC.

The chain's CDR3 is CASSSTEGAYEKLFF. CDR3 coding DNA: TGTGCCAGCAGCTCCACGGAGGGGGCTTATGAAAAACTGTTTTTT. This chain links TRBV13 with TRBJ1-4; TRBD1 agrees at 7 bases. This CDR3 has 15 residues. CDR1 and CDR2 from the germline V gene are PRHDT and FYEKMQ (reference sequence). The J segment lost 6 bases and the V segment lost 4 bases, leaving 8 bases of the junction unmatched.

The V gene is TRBV6-1, the J gene TRBJ2-7, with a weak D call TRBD1 (5 bases). This CDR3 region has 15 residues. V was cut by 2 bases and J by 0 bases, with 11 bases left in between. Per the germline V gene, CDR1 is MNHNS and CDR2 is SASEGT. In nucleotides, the CDR3 is TGTGCCAGCAGTGAATTGGGAACAGGCTCCTACGAGCAGTACTTC. Its protein product is CASSELGTGSYEQYF.

V gene TRBV30 combines with J gene TRBJ2-7; 7 nucleotides match TRBD1. The CDR3 is made up of 14 amino acids. CDR1 and CDR2 from the germline V gene are GTSNPN and SVGIG (reference sequence). After removal of 3 bases from V and 2 bases from J, the junction contained 7 bases not matched to a gene. CDR3 residues: CAWRWGQSTYEQYF. The CDR3, as DNA: TGTGCCTGGAGATGGGGACAGTCAACCTACGAGCAGTACTTC. Full variable domain (remainder filled in from reference TRBV30 and TRBJ2-7): SQTIHQWPATLVQPVGSPLSLECTVEGTSNPNLYWYRQAAGRGLQLLFYSVGIGQISSEVPQNLSASRPQDRQFILSSKKLLLSDSGFYLCAWRWGQSTYEQYFGPGTRLTVT.

This clone was seen just once. This sequence joins TRBV28 and TRBJ1-1; D remains unclear. V shed 4 bases and J shed 1 base, with 7 bases lying between them. Germline CDR1 MDHEN, CDR2 SYDVKM. The CDR3 loop spans 13 amino acids. This CDR3 reads CASSSTGNTEAFF. DNA for the CDR3: TGTGCCAGCAGTTCCACCGGGAACACTGAAGCTTTCTTT.